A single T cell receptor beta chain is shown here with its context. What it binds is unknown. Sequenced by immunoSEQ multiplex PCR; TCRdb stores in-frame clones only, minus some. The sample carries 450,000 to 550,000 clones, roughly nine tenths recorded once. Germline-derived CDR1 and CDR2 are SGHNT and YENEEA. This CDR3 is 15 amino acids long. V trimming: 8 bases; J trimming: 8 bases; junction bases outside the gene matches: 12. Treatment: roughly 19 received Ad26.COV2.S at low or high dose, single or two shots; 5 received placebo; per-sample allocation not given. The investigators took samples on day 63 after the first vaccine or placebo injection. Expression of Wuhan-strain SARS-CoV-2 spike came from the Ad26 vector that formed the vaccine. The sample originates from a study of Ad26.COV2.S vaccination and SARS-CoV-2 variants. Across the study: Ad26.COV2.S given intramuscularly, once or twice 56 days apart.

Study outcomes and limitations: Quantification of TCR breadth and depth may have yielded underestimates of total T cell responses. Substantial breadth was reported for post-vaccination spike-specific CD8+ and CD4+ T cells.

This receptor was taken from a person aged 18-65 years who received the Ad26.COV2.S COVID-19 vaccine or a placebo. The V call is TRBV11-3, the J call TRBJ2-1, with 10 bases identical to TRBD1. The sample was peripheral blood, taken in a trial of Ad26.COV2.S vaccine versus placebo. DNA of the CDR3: TGTGCCAGCTATGTAGGGGGACAGGGGTCGCATGAGCAGTTCTTC. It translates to CASYVGGQGSHEQFF.